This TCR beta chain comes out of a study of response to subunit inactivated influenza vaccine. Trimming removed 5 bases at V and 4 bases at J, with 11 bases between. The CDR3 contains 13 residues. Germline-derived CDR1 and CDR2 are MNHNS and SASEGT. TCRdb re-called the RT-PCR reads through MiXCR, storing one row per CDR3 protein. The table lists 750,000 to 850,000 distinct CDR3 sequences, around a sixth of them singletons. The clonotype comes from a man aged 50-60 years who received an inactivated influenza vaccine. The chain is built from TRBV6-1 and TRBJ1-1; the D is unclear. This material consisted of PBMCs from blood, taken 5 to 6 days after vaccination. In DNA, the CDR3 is TGTGCCAGCAGTCGCGGGTTTTTCACTGAAGCTTTCTTT. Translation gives CASSRGFFTEAFF.